What follows is one TCR beta chain and its context. The source of the sample is a study of blood T cell repertoires in COVID-19. For the study at large: Acute-phase and convalescent COVID-19 samples originated in the United States, Italy and Spain. PBMCs, B-cell-depleted T cells, or T cells provided the cDNA or gDNA that made up the material.

In the authors' workflow: Estimation of nucleated cell counts was performed using reference gene primer amplification. Generated by immunoSEQ multiplex PCR, the TCRdb table keeps only in-frame clones and is missing some. The DNA gave D and trimming, while V, J and clone size come from that table. The sample lists over 150,000 clones, more than 65% seen once, with roughly a tenth in the top ten. CDR1 is MDHEN and CDR2 is SYDVKM in the germline V gene. Trimming left V 5 bases short and J 5 bases short, with 18 bases between. The CDR3 spans 15 residues. The gene calls are TRBV28 and TRBJ1-2, with D perhaps matching TRBD1 (5 bases). The specimen sequenced was peripheral blood. This TCR derives from a woman older than 75 with active or convalescent COVID-19. The CDR3 protein is CASSLGGGTGYGYTF. The CDR3, as DNA: TGTGCCAGCAGTCTGGGGGGGGGTACCGGGTATGGCTACACCTTC.